This record concerns one T cell receptor beta chain sequence. The sample comes from a study of shared clonotypes between healthy human individuals. The donor population consisted of healthy HIV-negative adults with no recent acute infections or vaccinations. All donors were Caucasian adults living in Nashville, Tennessee. This CDR3 is 15 amino acids long. Germline values: CDR1 LGHNA, CDR2 YNFKEQ. Deletions cut 2 bases from V and 9 bases from J, with 17 bases between. Here immunoSEQ multiplex PCR was the method, and the copy in TCRdb shows in-frame clones only, minus some. Of a few hundred thousand clones detected, 79% appear once; the ten largest clones hold 12%.

Material for sequencing was PBMCs. The V gene is TRBV4-2, the J gene TRBJ2-1; the D is unclear. The sequence was collected from a middle-aged woman in good health. Some clones in this sample may be carry-over from other donors' samples. DNA for the CDR3: TGTGCCAGCAGCCAACCGGGCTCCGCCCGCACTGAGCAGTTCTTC. It specifies CASSQPGSARTEQFF.